A single sample gave rise to the 29 T cell receptor beta chains below, sequenced in a study of PD-L1 blockade in urothelial cancer (dated by TCRdb to 2015 to 2018). The method behind the library was the immunoSEQ multiplex PCR assay. This immuneACCESS table, as held by TCRdb, lists in-frame sequences with V and J called but not all clones. Of the missing ones, under half trace to an unresolved V gene in checked studies; the others have no known cause. In this sample the table shows around 100,000 clones, 75% to 95% of which occur a single time. Around 4% of the sample rests with the top ten. Reading the label with the study, this specimen's time point is: peripheral blood 6 weeks after treatment start. The sample here was PBMCs, taken around atezolizumab (anti-PD-L1) treatment. Receptor source: a man between 60 and 75 years old with urothelial cancer.

The chain employs TRBV5-1 and TRBJ2-1; 9 nucleotides match TRBD2. Germline lookup yields CDR1 SGHRS and CDR2 YFSETQ. The CDR3 loop spans 15 amino acids. V dropped 6 bases and J dropped 0; count of bases not matched to a gene: 4. CDR3 protein: CASTLSGSSYNEQFF. DNA for the CDR3: TGCGCCAGCACCCTTAGCGGGAGCTCCTACAATGAGCAGTTCTTC.

The chain links TRBV7-2 to TRBJ2-3, with TRBD2 matching over 13 bases. V shed 5 bases, J shed 4 bases, and the junction held 6 bases outside the gene matches. From germline, CDR1 is SGHTA and CDR2 FQGNSA. The length of the CDR3 is 16 residues. CDR3 sequence: CASSTRLAGGADTQYF. DNA of the CDR3: TGTGCCAGCAGCACCCGACTAGCGGGGGGTGCAGATACGCAGTATTTT.

This chain uses TRBV6-1 with TRBJ1-2, with 8 nucleotides matching TRBD1. Germline loops: CDR1 MNHNS, CDR2 SASEGT. Trimming took 4 bases from V and 5 from J; bases not matched to a gene: 12. The CDR3 runs to 16 residues. DNA of the CDR3: TGTGCCAGCAGTGTAGACCCCGGGACAGGTTTTTATGGCTACACCTTC. Translation: CASSVDPGTGFYGYTF.

The chain joins TRBV5-6 to TRBJ2-5, with 11 bases identical to TRBD2. The CDR3 extends over 16 amino acids. Trimming at V came to 4 bases and at J to 5 bases, leaving 10 bases not matched to a gene. Germline CDR1 SGHDT, CDR2 YYEEEE. CDR3 protein: CASSPGLAGFRETQYF. CDR3 DNA sequence: TGTGCCAGCAGCCCCGGACTAGCGGGTTTCCGGGAGACCCAGTACTTC.

The genes are TRBV6-1 and TRBJ2-7, with D unresolved. The CDR3 runs to 12 residues. Looked up from germline, CDR1 is MNHNS and CDR2 is SASEGT. Trimming removed 6 bases from V and 6 bases from J, with 12 bases in between. The CDR3 nucleotides are TGTGCCAGCAGAACTGTTTTAAGCGAGCAGTACTTC. As protein: CASRTVLSEQYF.

This rearrangement joins TRBV5-1 to TRBJ2-7; 8 nucleotides match TRBD1. Germline loops: CDR1 SGHRS, CDR2 YFSETQ. The CDR3 covers 13 residues. With 4 bases clipped from V and 6 bases from J, the junction kept 6 bases outside the gene matches. CDR3 loop: CASSTDRDREQYF. CDR3 sequence (DNA): TGCGCCAGCAGCACGGACAGGGATCGCGAGCAGTACTTC.

The rearrangement uses TRBV21-1 and TRBJ2-3; the DNA was not used to check the table's D call, TRBD2. TRBV21-1 is described as a pseudogene. This CDR3 comprises 17 residues. In DNA form, the CDR3 reads TGTGCCAGCAGCAAAGCGCATACGGGACTCAGCACAGATACGCAGTATTTT. Translated, it gives CASSKAHTGLSTDTQYF.

The CDR3, as DNA: TGTGCCAGCAGGGTAGCCGGGGACACCGGGGAGCTGTTTTTT. Translation: CASRVAGDTGELFF. This chain links TRBV2 with TRBJ2-2, with D possibly TRBD2 on 5 matching bases. Germline CDR1 and CDR2: SNHLY and FYNNEI. The CDR3 loop spans 14 amino acids. The ends were cut back, 6 bases at V and 3 bases at J, with 11 bases in the middle. Supplemented by reference TRBV2 and TRBJ2-2, the full variable domain reads EPEVTQTPSHQVTQMGQEVILRCVPISNHLYFYWYRQILGQKVEFLVSFYNNEISEKSEIFDDQFSVERPDGSNFTLKIRSTKLEDSAMYFCASRVAGDTGELFFGEGSRLTVL.

This sequence joins TRBV19 and TRBJ2-3; 11 bases map to TRBD2. From germline, CDR1 is LNHDA and CDR2 SQIVND (reference sequence). V shed 4 bases and J 0 bases; nucleotides not matched to a gene: 9. The CDR3 sequence is 18 residues long. DNA of the CDR3: TGTGCCAGTAGTAACCGACTAGCGGGGACCTCTAGCACAGATACGCAGTATTTT. Protein: CASSNRLAGTSSTDTQYF. Filled out from reference TRBV19 and TRBJ2-3, the complete variable domain reads DGGITQSPKYLFRKEGQNVTLSCEQNLNHDAMYWYRQDPGQGLRLIYYSQIVNDFQKGDIAEGYSVSREKKESFPLTVTSAQKNPTAFYLCASSNRLAGTSSTDTQYFGPGTRLTVL.

This sequence joins TRBV10-3 and TRBJ1-2; possibly TRBD1 for D (6 bases). Trimming left V 4 bases short and J 4 bases short, with 13 bases between. The CDR3 is made up of 14 amino acids. Germline CDR1 ENHRY, CDR2 SYGVKD. CDR3 loop: CAISVAAGVYGYTF. The CDR3 coding sequence is TGTGCCATCAGTGTCGCGGCAGGGGTCTATGGCTACACCTTC.

This chain joins TRBV30 and TRBJ1-3, with D perhaps TRBD1 (6 bases). Germline V gives CDR1 GTSNPN, CDR2 SVGIG (reference sequence). CDR3 size: 14 residues. Trimming took off 5 bases at V and 0 bases at J, with 11 bases between the two ends. CDR3 DNA: TGTGCCTGGCTACACAGGGACTCTGGAAACACCATATATTTT. Its protein is CAWLHRDSGNTIYF. Using reference TRBV30 and TRBJ1-3 for the parts outside the CDR3, the full variable domain is SQTIHQWPATLVQPVGSPLSLECTVEGTSNPNLYWYRQAAGRGLQLLFYSVGIGQISSEVPQNLSASRPQDRQFILSSKKLLLSDSGFYLCAWLHRDSGNTIYFGEGSWLTVV.

V gene TRBV6-5 combines with J gene TRBJ2-3; 10 bases align to TRBD2. From germline, CDR1 is MNHEY and CDR2 SVGAGI. This CDR3 spans 16 amino acids. The junction had 1 base not matched to a gene; V was cut back by 1 base and J by 0 bases. CDR3 sequence reads: CASSYLTSGSTDTQYF. The CDR3 coding sequence is TGTGCCAGCAGTTACTTGACTAGCGGGAGCACAGATACGCAGTATTTT.

This clone came up once. The chain combines TRBV5-1 with TRBJ1-2; TRBD1 agrees at 8 bases. The CDR3 loop spans 13 amino acids. CDR1 is SGHRS, CDR2 YFSETQ, per germline. V shed 4 bases, J shed 11 bases, and the junction held 10 bases outside the gene matches. CDR3 amino acids: CASSIRETGEYTF. DNA of the CDR3: TGCGCCAGCAGCATCAGGGAGACAGGGGAATACACCTTC.

This sequence joins TRBV6-5 and TRBJ1-1; 10 bases are shared with TRBD1. Germline trimming cut 0 bases from V and 5 bases from J; bases unmatched to any gene: 3. CDR3 length equals 15 residues. Germline loops: CDR1 MNHEY, CDR2 SVGAGI. CDR3 region: CASSYSGQGVTEAFF. The DNA for the CDR3 is TGTGCCAGCAGTTACTCTGGACAGGGGGTAACTGAAGCTTTCTTT.

This clone was recorded once. The V and J genes are TRBV4-2 and TRBJ2-2; TRBD1 matches 8 bases. The CDR3 sequence is 16 residues long. Germline V CDR1 and CDR2: LGHNA, YNFKEQ. V gave up 3 bases and J gave up 7 bases; unmatched junction bases: 10. The DNA of the CDR3 is TGTGCCAGCAGCCAGGACCGGGACAGGAGGAACGGGGAGCTGTTTTTT. Amino acids: CASSQDRDRRNGELFF.

V is TRBV4-1 and J is TRBJ2-5; perhaps TRBD2 as D (6 bases). Germline V gives CDR1 MGHRA, CDR2 YSYEKL. Deletions cut 1 base from V and 2 bases from J, with 11 bases between. The CDR3 runs 15 residues. This CDR3 is CASSQAGTQQETQYF. The CDR3, as DNA: TGCGCCAGCAGCCAAGCCGGGACTCAACAAGAGACCCAGTACTTC.

The chain joins TRBV5-1 to TRBJ1-4, with a tentative D call TRBD1 (6 bases). The CDR3 has 13 residues. Trimming left V 4 bases short and J 8 bases short, with 12 bases between. Looked up from germline, CDR1 is SGHRS and CDR2 is YFSETQ. For the CDR3, the DNA is TGCGCCAGCAGCGCCTTGACAGGAGAAAAACTGTTTTTT. This codes for CASSALTGEKLFF.

The rearrangement joins TRBV9 to TRBJ1-2; D remains ambiguous. Trimming shortened V by 5 bases and J by 2 bases, and 16 bases separated the two germline ends. CDR3 length equals 15 residues. Germline-derived CDR1 and CDR2 are SGDLS and YYNGEE. As DNA, the CDR3 is TGTGCCAGCAGGATCAGGCCGGAGGGCAACTATGGCTACACCTTC. Its protein is CASRIRPEGNYGYTF.

This rearrangement joins TRBV10-1 to TRBJ2-5; 8 positions agree with TRBD1. Trimming took 3 bases from V and 4 from J; bases not matched to a gene: 7. Germline V lookup: CDR1 WNHNN, CDR2 SYGVQD (reference sequence). The CDR3 sequence is 15 residues long. The CDR3 coding sequence is TGCGCCAGCAGTGATCGAGGACAGGGTTTAGAGACCCAGTACTTC. This sequence encodes CASSDRGQGLETQYF.

The V call is TRBV4-2, the J call TRBJ1-6; 9 bases are a match to TRBD1. The CDR3 is 16 residues long. Germline trimming cut 4 bases from V and 5 bases from J; bases unmatched to any gene: 6. Germline assignment: CDR1 LGHNA and CDR2 YNFKEQ. CDR3 region: CASSLTGGLNNSPLHF. DNA of the CDR3: TGTGCCAGCAGCCTTACAGGGGGCTTAAATAATTCACCCCTCCACTTT.

V gene TRBV2 combines with J gene TRBJ2-5, with D possibly TRBD2 on 6 matching bases. Germline V gene lookup returns CDR1 SNHLY and CDR2 FYNNEI. The CDR3 sequence is 14 residues long. V lost 8 bases and J 0 bases, leaving 13 bases between the germline ends. CDR3 sequence reads: CASSRGEYQETQYF. The CDR3 DNA follows: TGTGCCAGCTCCCGCGGGGAATACCAAGAGACCCAGTACTTC.

The chain recombines TRBV7-2 with TRBJ2-4; maybe TRBD1 (5 bases). Germline V CDR1 and CDR2: SGHTA, FQGNSA. V lost 3 bases and J 6 bases, leaving 12 bases between the germline ends. The CDR3 extends over 14 amino acids. The CDR3 DNA reads as TGTGCCAGCAGCTTGCGCAGGGTCGGAAACATTCAGTACTTC. Translated: CASSLRRVGNIQYF.

The genes are TRBV5-1 and TRBJ1-1, with 7 bases aligning to TRBD1. This CDR3 region has 15 residues. CDR1 is SGHRS and CDR2 is YFSETQ in the germline V gene. Trimming cost V 6 bases and J 0 bases; bases outside gene matches: 8. CDR3 residues: CASTIGTAMNTEAFF. CDR3 DNA sequence: TGCGCCAGCACCATCGGGACAGCGATGAACACTGAAGCTTTCTTT.

V usage is TRBV7-2 and J usage is TRBJ1-1; 7 bases fit TRBD1. Germline loops: CDR1 SGHTA, CDR2 FQGNSA. CDR3 length equals 13 residues. V shed 3 bases, J shed 6 bases, and the junction held 4 bases outside the gene matches. DNA for the CDR3: TGTGCCAGCAGCTTTCAGGGGGTCGCTGAAGCTTTCTTT. This translates into CASSFQGVAEAFF. Variable domain in full (rest from reference TRBV7-2 and TRBJ1-1): GAGVSQSPSNKVTEKGKDVELRCDPISGHTALYWYRQSLGQGLEFLIYFQGNSAPDKSGLPSDRFSAERTGGSVSTLTIQRTQQEDSAVYLCASSFQGVAEAFFGQGTRLTVV.

The chain couples TRBV11-3 to TRBJ2-1, with TRBD1 matching 9 bases. V lost 5 bases and J lost 7; bases outside the gene matches: 6. The germline gives CDR1 SGHNT, CDR2 YENEEA. CDR3 length: 14 amino acids. DNA of the CDR3: TGTGCCAGCAGCCCAGACAGGGGGTTGAATGAGCAGTTCTTC. This encodes CASSPDRGLNEQFF.

The gene calls are TRBV30 and TRBJ1-2, with unresolved D. The CDR3 sequence is 12 residues long. Germline V gives CDR1 GTSNPN, CDR2 SVGIG (reference sequence). V lost 5 bases, J lost 3 bases, and 10 bases lay in between. CDR3 amino acids: CAWDKRYYGYTF. The CDR3 nucleotides are TGTGCCTGGGATAAGCGCTACTATGGCTACACCTTC. The full variable domain, rest sourced from reference TRBV30 and TRBJ1-2, is SQTIHQWPATLVQPVGSPLSLECTVEGTSNPNLYWYRQAAGRGLQLLFYSVGIGQISSEVPQNLSASRPQDRQFILSSKKLLLSDSGFYLCAWDKRYYGYTFGSGTRLTVV.

V usage is TRBV6-1 and J usage is TRBJ1-5; 10 bases agree with TRBD1. Germline assignment: CDR1 MNHNS and CDR2 SASEGT. Losses at the gene ends were 4 bases for V and 7 bases for J; bases not matched to a gene: 1. This CDR3 has 13 residues. CDR3 sequence reads: CASSGTGGQPQHF. The CDR3 bases are TGTGCCAGCAGTGGGACAGGGGGACAGCCCCAGCATTTT.

The CDR3 is CASSIEGGNTEAFF. In DNA, the CDR3 is TGTGCCAGCAGCATTGAAGGGGGGAACACTGAAGCTTTCTTT. This chain connects TRBV5-6 to TRBJ1-1; TRBD1 is a possible D gene (6 bases). Germline values: CDR1 SGHDT, CDR2 YYEEEE. Between the trimmed V and J ends, which lost 4 bases and 1 base, there was a span of 11 bases. This CDR3 comprises 14 residues.

This sequence joins TRBV9 and TRBJ2-5, with 8 bases fitting TRBD1. There are 14 residues in the CDR3. V lost 2 bases to trimming and J lost 3 bases; unmatched junction nucleotides: 3. Germline V gives CDR1 SGDLS, CDR2 YYNGEE. The CDR3 coding sequence is TGTGCCAGCAGCGTCGGACAGGGCAAAGAGACCCAGTACTTC. As protein: CASSVGQGKETQYF.